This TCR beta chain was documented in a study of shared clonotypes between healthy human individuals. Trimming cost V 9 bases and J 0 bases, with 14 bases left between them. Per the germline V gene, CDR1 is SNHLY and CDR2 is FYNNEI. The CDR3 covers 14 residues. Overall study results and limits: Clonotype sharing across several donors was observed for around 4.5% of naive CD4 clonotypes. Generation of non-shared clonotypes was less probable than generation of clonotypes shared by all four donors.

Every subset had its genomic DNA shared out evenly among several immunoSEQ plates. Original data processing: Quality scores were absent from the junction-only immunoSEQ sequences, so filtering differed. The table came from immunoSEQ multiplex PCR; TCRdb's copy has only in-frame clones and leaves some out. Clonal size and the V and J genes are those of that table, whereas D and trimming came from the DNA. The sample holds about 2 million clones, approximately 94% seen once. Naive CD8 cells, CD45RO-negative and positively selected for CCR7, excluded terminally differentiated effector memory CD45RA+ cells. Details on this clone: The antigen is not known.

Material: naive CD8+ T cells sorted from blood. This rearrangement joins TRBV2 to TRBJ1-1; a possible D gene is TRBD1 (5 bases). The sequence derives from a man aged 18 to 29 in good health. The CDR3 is CARSRDEVNTEAFF. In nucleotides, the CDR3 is TGTGCCAGGTCCCGGGACGAAGTGAACACTGAAGCTTTCTTT.